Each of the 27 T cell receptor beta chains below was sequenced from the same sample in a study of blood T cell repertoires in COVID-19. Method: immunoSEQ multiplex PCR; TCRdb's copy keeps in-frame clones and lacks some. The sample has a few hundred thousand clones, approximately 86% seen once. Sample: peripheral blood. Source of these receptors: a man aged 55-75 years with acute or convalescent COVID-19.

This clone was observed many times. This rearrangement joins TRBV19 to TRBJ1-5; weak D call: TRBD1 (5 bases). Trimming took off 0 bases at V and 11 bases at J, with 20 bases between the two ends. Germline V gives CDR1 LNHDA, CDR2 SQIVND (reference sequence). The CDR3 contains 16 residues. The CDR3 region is CASSIDGARRTGTQHF. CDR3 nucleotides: TGTGCCAGTAGTATAGATGGGGCCCGGCGCACCGGAACCCAGCATTTT.

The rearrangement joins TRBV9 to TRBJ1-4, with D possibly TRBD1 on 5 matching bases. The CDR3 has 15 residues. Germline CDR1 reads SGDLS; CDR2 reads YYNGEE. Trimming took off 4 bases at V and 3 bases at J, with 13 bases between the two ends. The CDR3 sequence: CASSLWDSPNEKLFF. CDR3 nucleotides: TGTGCCAGCAGCCTTTGGGACTCCCCTAATGAAAAACTGTTTTTT.

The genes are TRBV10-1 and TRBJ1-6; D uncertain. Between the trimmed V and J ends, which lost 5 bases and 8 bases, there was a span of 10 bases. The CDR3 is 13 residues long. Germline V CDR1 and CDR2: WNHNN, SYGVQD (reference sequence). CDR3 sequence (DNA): TGCGCCAGCAGTCTGAGGGAACATTCACCCCTCCACTTT. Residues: CASSLREHSPLHF.

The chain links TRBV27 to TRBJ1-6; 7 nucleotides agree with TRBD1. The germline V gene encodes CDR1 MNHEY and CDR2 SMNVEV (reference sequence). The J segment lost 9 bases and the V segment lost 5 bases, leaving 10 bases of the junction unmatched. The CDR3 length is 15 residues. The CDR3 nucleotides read TGTGCCAGCAGTCCCAAAACAGGGGCGGTTTCACCCCTCCACTTT. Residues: CASSPKTGAVSPLHF.

This CDR3 is CASSLGEELFF. Written as DNA, the CDR3 is TGTGCCAGCTCCTTAGGGGAGGAGCTGTTTTTT. The rearrangement joins TRBV12-3 or TRBV12-4 to TRBJ2-2; weak D call: TRBD1 (5 bases). Trimming cost V 8 bases and J 10 bases, with 11 bases left between them. The CDR3 has 11 residues.

CDR3 residues: CASSPIAGSSYNEQFF. The DNA for the CDR3 is TGCGCCAGCAGCCCCATAGCGGGGAGCTCCTACAATGAGCAGTTCTTC. J is TRBJ2-1 and V is TRBV4-1; 8 nucleotides match TRBD2. J lost 0 bases, V lost 4 bases, and 5 bases had no gene match. The CDR3 spans 16 residues. CDR1 is MGHRA, CDR2 YSYEKL, per germline.

In nucleotides, the CDR3 is TGTGCCAGCAGTTTGGACAGGGGAGAGACCCAGTACTTC. Amino acid sequence: CASSLDRGETQYF. This rearrangement joins TRBV28 to TRBJ2-5, with TRBD1 matching 9 bases. CDR1 and CDR2 from the germline V gene are MDHEN and SYDVKM. With V trimmed by 3 bases and J by 4 bases, 0 bases remained unmatched. This CDR3 spans 13 amino acids.

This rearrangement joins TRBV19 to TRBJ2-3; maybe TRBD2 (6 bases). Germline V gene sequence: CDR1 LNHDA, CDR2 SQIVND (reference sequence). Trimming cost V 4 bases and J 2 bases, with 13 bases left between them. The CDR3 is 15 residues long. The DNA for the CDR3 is TGTGCCAGTAGTAGCCACGGGGGAGTCACAGATACGCAGTATTTT. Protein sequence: CASSSHGGVTDTQYF.

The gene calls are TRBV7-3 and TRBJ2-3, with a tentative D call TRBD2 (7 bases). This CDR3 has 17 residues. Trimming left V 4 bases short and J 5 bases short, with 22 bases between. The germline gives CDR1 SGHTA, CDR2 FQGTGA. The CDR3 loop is CASSSPRGGGLEDTQYF. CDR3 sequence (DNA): TGTGCCAGCAGCTCCCCCCGCGGCGGGGGCTTGGAAGATACGCAGTATTTT.

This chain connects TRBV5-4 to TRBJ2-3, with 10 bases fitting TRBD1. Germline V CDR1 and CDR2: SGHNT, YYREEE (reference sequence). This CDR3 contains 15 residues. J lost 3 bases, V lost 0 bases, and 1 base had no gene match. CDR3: CASSLGGQGTDTQYF. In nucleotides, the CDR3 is TGTGCCAGCAGCTTGGGGGGACAGGGGACAGATACGCAGTATTTT.

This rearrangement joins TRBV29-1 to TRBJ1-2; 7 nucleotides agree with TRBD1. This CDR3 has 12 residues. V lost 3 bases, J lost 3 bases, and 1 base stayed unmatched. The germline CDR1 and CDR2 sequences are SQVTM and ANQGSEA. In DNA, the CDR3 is TGCAGCGTTGACAGGGGGGACTATGGCTACACCTTC. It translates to CSVDRGDYGYTF.

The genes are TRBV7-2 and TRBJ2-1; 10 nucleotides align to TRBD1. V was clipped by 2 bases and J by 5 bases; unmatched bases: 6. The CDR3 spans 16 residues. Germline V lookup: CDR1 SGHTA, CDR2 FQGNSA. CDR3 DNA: TGTGCCAGCAGCTTATCGTCCGGGACAGGGGACAATGAGCAGTTCTTC. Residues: CASSLSSGTGDNEQFF.

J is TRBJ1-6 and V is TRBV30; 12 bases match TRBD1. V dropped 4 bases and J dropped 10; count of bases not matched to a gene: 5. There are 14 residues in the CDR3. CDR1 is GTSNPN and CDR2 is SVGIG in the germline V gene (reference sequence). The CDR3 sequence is CAWTPGQGASPLHF. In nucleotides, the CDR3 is TGTGCCTGGACCCCGGGACAGGGGGCCTCACCCCTCCACTTT.

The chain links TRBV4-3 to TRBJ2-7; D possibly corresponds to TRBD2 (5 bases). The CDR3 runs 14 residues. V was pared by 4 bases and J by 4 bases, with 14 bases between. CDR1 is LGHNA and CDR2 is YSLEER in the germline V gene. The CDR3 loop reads CASSPVEGAYEQYF. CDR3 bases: TGCGCCAGCAGCCCCGTAGAGGGTGCGTACGAGCAGTACTTC.

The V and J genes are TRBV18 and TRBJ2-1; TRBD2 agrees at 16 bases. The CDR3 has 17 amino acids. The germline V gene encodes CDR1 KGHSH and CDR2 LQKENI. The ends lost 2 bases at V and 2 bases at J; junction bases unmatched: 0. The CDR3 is CASSPGTSGGAYNEQFF. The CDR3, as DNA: TGTGCCAGCTCACCAGGGACTAGCGGGGGGGCCTACAATGAGCAGTTCTTC. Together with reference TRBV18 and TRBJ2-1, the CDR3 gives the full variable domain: NAGVMQNPRHLVRRRGQEARLRCSPMKGHSHVYWYRQLPEEGLKFMVYLQKENIIDESGMPKERFSAEFPKEGPSILRIQQVVRGDSAAYFCASSPGTSGGAYNEQFFGPGTRLTVL.

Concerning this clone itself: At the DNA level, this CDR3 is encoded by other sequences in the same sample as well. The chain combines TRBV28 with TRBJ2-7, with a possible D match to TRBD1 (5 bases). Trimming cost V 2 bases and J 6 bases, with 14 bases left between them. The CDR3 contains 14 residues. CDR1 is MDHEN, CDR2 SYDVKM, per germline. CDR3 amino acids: CASSLGSRVSEQYF. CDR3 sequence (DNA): TGTGCCAGCAGTTTAGGGTCCAGGGTGTCCGAGCAGTACTTC.

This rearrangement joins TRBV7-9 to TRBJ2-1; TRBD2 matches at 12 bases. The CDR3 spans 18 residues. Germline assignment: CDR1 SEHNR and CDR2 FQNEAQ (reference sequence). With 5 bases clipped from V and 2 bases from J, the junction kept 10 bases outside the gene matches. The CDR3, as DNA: TGTGCCAGCAGCGCCCAGGGTGCTAGCGGGGGGGCCTACAATGAGCAGTTCTTC. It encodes CASSAQGASGGAYNEQFF.

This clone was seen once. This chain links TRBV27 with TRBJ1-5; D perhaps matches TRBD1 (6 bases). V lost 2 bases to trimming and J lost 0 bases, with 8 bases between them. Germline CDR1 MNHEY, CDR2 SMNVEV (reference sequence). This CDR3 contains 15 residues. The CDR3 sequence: CASSLLDSSNQPQHF. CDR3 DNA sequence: TGTGCCAGCAGTTTACTGGACAGTAGCAATCAGCCCCAGCATTTT.

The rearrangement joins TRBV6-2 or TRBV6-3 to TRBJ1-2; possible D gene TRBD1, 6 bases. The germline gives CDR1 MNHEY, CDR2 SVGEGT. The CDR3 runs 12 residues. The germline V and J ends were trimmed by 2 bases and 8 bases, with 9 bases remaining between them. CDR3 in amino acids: CASSYGGGGYTF. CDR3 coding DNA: TGTGCCAGCAGTTACGGGGGCGGCGGCTACACCTTC.

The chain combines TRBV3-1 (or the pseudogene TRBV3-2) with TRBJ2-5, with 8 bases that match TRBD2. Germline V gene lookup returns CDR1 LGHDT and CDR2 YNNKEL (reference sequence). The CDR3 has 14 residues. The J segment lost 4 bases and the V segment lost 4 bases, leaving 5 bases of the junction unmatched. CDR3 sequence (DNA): TGTGCCAGCAGCCGGAGCGGGGGAGGAGAGACCCAGTACTTC. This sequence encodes CASSRSGGGETQYF.

CDR3 region: CSVAPGNTEAFF. In DNA, the CDR3 is TGCAGCGTTGCGCCCGGGAACACTGAAGCTTTCTTT. The chain carries TRBV29-1 and TRBJ1-1; D remains ambiguous. Germline V lookup: CDR1 SQVTM, CDR2 ANQGSEA. V lost 4 bases to trimming and J lost 1 base, with 7 bases between them. This CDR3 is 12 amino acids long.

CDR3 loop: CASSLTGTGFNEKLFF. Written as DNA, the CDR3 is TGTGCCAGCAGTTTAACCGGGACAGGCTTTAATGAAAAACTGTTTTTT. The genes are TRBV28 and TRBJ1-4; 8 nucleotides agree with TRBD1. V shed 2 bases and J 4 bases; nucleotides not matched to a gene: 6. CDR1 is MDHEN, CDR2 SYDVKM, per germline. This CDR3 region has 16 residues.

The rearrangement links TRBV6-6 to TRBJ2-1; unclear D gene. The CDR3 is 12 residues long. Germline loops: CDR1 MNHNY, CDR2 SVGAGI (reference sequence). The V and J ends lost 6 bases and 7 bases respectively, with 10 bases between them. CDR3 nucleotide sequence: TGTGCCAGCAGCACCCGGTTTAATGAGCAGTTCTTC. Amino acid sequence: CASSTRFNEQFF.

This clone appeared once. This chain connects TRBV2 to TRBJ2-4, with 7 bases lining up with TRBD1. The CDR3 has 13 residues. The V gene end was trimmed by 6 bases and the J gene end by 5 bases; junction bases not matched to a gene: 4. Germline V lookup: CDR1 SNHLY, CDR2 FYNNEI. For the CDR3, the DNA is TGTGCCAGCAGACCCGGGACAGAAAACATTCAGTACTTC. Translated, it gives CASRPGTENIQYF.

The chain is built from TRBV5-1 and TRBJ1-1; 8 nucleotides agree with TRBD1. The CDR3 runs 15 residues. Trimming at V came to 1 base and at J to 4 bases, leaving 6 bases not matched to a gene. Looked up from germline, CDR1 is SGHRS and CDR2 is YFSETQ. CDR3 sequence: CASSLQAGTGTEAFF. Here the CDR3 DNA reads TGCGCCAGCAGCTTGCAGGCCGGGACAGGCACTGAAGCTTTCTTT.

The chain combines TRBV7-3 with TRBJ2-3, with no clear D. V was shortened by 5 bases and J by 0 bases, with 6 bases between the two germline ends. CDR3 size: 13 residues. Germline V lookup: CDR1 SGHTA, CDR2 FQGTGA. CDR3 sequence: CASSAGSTDTQYF. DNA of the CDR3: TGTGCCAGCAGCGCAGGCAGCACAGATACGCAGTATTTT.

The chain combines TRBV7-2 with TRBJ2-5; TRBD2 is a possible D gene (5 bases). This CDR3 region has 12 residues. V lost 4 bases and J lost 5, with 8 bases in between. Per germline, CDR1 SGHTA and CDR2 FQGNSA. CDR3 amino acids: CASSSGGETQYF. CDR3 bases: TGTGCCAGCAGCTCAGGCGGGGAGACCCAGTACTTC.